This passage covers 7 T cell receptor beta chains from one sample sequenced in a study of OX40 agonist ivuxolimab in advanced cancers. TCRdb's table, derived via immunoSEQ multiplex PCR, lists solely in-frame clones and lacks some. There are tens of thousands of clones in the sample; 65% to 90% occur only once, and 1.5% to 2% lies in the top ten. The specimen was CD4+ or CD8+ T cells sorted from blood, collected in a trial of the OX40 agonist ivuxolimab. The receptors were sampled from an adult with an advanced solid tumor such as melanoma, head and neck, liver or kidney cancer.

V is TRBV30 and J is TRBJ2-1; tentative D call: TRBD2 (8 bases). Germline V gene sequence: CDR1 GTSNPN, CDR2 SVGIG (reference sequence). The CDR3 extends over 15 amino acids. The CDR3 is CAFQPRGGTDNEQFF. CDR3 bases: TGTGCTTTCCAACCCCGGGGGGGGACAGACAATGAGCAGTTCTTC. Based on the CDR3 plus reference TRBV30 and TRBJ2-1, the full variable domain is SQTIHQWPATLVQPVGSPLSLECTVEGTSNPNLYWYRQAAGRGLQLLFYSVGIGQISSEVPQNLSASRPQDRQFILSSKKLLLSDSGFYLCAFQPRGGTDNEQFFGPGTRLTVL.

The J gene is TRBJ1-2, the V gene TRBV7-6; weak D call: TRBD1 (6 bases). The CDR3 runs to 15 residues. Germline CDR1 is SGHVS and CDR2 is FNYEAQ. The V end was cut by 7 bases, the J end by 2 bases, with 17 bases between. In DNA, the CDR3 is TGTGCCAGCAAGATTCACAGGGAAAAAAACTATGGCTACACCTTC. Translating it yields CASKIHREKNYGYTF.

This chain joins TRBV27 and TRBJ1-3; D unclear. The V end was cut by 6 bases, the J end by 0 bases, with 9 bases between. Germline V lookup: CDR1 MNHEY, CDR2 SMNVEV (reference sequence). The CDR3 runs 14 residues. DNA for the CDR3: TGTGCCAGCAGCCCCCAGGCCTCTGGAAACACCATATATTTT. Protein: CASSPQASGNTIYF.

This clone was found a few times. The chain combines TRBV7-9 with TRBJ2-5; no reliable D call. Trimming left V 1 base short and J 5 bases short, with 14 bases between. The V gene's germline CDR1 is SEHNR and CDR2 FQNEAQ (reference sequence). CDR3 length equals 15 residues. CDR3: CASSLVASSTETQYF. The CDR3 DNA is TGTGCCAGCAGCTTAGTCGCTAGTAGTACTGAGACCCAGTACTTC. The whole variable domain, filled in from reference TRBV7-9 and TRBJ2-5, reads DTGVSQNPRHKITKRGQNVTFRCDPISEHNRLYWYRQTLGQGPEFLTYFQNEAQLEKSRLLSDRFSAERPKGSFSTLEIQRTEQGDSAMYLCASSLVASSTETQYFGPGTRLLVL.

V gene TRBV2 combines with J gene TRBJ1-5, with 7 nucleotides matching TRBD1. CDR3 length equals 14 residues. V was clipped by 0 bases and J by 7 bases; unmatched bases: 3. CDR1 SNHLY and CDR2 FYNNEI come from the germline V gene. Written as DNA, the CDR3 is TGTGCCAGCAGTGAAGCGACAGGGACCCAGCCCCAGCATTTT. Translated, it gives CASSEATGTQPQHF.

CDR3 loop: CASSTTKGSNQPQHF. The DNA for the CDR3 is TGTGCCAGCAGTACCACCAAGGGAAGCAATCAGCCCCAGCATTTT. The chain couples TRBV6-6 to TRBJ1-5; D remains unclear. Germline CDR1 and CDR2: MNHNY and SVGAGI (reference sequence). CDR3 length: 15 residues. Trimming stripped 5 bases from V and 1 base from J, with 12 bases between.

This chain joins TRBV5-1 and TRBJ2-3; D remains ambiguous. The CDR3 sequence is 15 residues long. Trimming shortened V by 0 bases and J by 1 base, and 9 bases separated the two germline ends. Germline V gene sequence: CDR1 SGHRS, CDR2 YFSETQ. The CDR3 is CASSLDETGTDTQYF. In DNA, the CDR3 is TGCGCCAGCAGCTTGGACGAGACGGGCACAGATACGCAGTATTTT.